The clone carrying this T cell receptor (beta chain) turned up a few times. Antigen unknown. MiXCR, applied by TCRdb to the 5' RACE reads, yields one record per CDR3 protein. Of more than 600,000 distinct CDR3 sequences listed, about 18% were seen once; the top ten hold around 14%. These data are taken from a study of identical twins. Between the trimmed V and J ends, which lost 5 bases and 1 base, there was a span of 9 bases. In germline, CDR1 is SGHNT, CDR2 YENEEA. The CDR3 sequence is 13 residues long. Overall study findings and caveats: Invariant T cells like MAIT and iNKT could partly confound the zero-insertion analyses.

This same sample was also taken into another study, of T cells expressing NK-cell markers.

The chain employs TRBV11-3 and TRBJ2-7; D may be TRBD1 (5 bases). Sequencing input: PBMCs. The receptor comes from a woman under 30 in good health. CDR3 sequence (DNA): TGTGCCAGCAGCGACCGGACATCCTACGAGCAGTACTTC. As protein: CASSDRTSYEQYF.